This T cell receptor beta chain was retrieved from a study of blood T cell repertoires in COVID-19. Some clones are missing from TCRdb's copy, which holds only in-frame ones; the method was immunoSEQ multiplex PCR. The table includes approximately 170,000 clones, about nine tenths detected once. The CDR3 extends over 17 amino acids. This chain links TRBV21-1 with TRBJ1-4; the table's TRBD1 call for D was not verified on the DNA. TRBV21-1 is recorded as a pseudogene. The source is a man aged 18 to 29 with COVID-19, enrolled during active disease. Sequenced input: peripheral blood. This CDR3 reads CASSARDRGRRFEKLFF. The DNA for the CDR3 is TGTGCCAGCAGCGCCCGGGACAGGGGGCGCCGGTTTGAAAAACTGTTTTTT.